Listed below are T cell receptor beta chains from one sample, sequenced in a study of T cell responses to AZD1222 COVID-19 vaccine. Profiled with immunoSEQ multiplex PCR; TCRdb holds only in-frame clones, not every one. The table has 90,000 to 100,000 clones, about 89% seen once; the top ten hold around 3.5%. The sequenced sample was peripheral blood, obtained on day 0 of AZD1222 vaccination. The receptors derive from an adult in good health. Both conserved end residues are part of each CDR3. A D gene is named only where the DNA matches it firmly. Some rows have no size entry. The others give once, few or many, or a class for an expanded clone.

j_gene: TRBJ1-1
abundance: once
d_gene: .
v_gene: TRBV28
CDR3aa: CASILGGGAPAEAFF
CDR3nt: TGTGCCAGCATCCTCGGAGGGGGGGCGCCGGCTGAAGCTTTCTTT

j_gene: TRBJ1-2
abundance: .
d_gene: TRBD1
v_gene: TRBV7-9
CDR3aa: CASSPSTGAVHGYTF
CDR3nt: TGTGCCAGCAGCCCCTCGACAGGGGCGGTCCATGGCTACACCTTC

j_gene: TRBJ1-4
abundance: .
d_gene: .
v_gene: TRBV25-1
CDR3aa: CASSGSREKLFF
CDR3nt: TGTGCCAGCAGTGGTTCACGGGAAAAACTGTTTTTT

j_gene: TRBJ2-1
abundance: .
d_gene: .
v_gene: TRBV14
CDR3aa: CASSQSSPAYNEQFF
CDR3nt: TGTGCCAGCAGCCAATCTAGCCCGGCGTACAATGAGCAGTTCTTC

j_gene: TRBJ2-2
abundance: .
d_gene: .
v_gene: TRBV6-5
CDR3aa: CASRPGTLITGELFF
CDR3nt: TGTGCCAGCAGACCCGGGACACTGATCACCGGGGAGCTGTTTTTT

j_gene: TRBJ1-2
abundance: .
d_gene: .
v_gene: TRBV3-1/TRBV3-2
CDR3aa: CASSQKGADYGYTF
CDR3nt: TGTGCCAGCAGCCAAAAGGGAGCCGACTATGGCTACACCTTC

j_gene: TRBJ2-3
abundance: .
d_gene: .
v_gene: TRBV20-1
CDR3aa: CSALVWDTQYF
CDR3nt: TGCAGTGCCCTGGTTTGGGATACGCAGTATTTT

j_gene: TRBJ2-7
abundance: once
d_gene: .
v_gene: TRBV4-1
CDR3aa: CASSFRVGAESSYEQYF
CDR3nt: TGCGCCAGCAGCTTCCGGGTCGGGGCGGAAAGCTCCTACGAGCAGTACTTC

j_gene: TRBJ1-1
abundance: .
d_gene: .
v_gene: TRBV13
CDR3aa: CASSLPNRDENEAFF
CDR3nt: TGTGCCAGCAGCTTACCGAACAGGGATGAAAATGAAGCTTTCTTT

j_gene: TRBJ2-1
abundance: once
d_gene: TRBD2
v_gene: TRBV27
CDR3aa: CASTLGGGNEQFF
CDR3nt: TGTGCCAGCACTCTTGGGGGGGGGAATGAGCAGTTCTTC

j_gene: TRBJ2-1
abundance: .
d_gene: TRBD2
v_gene: TRBV7-6
CDR3aa: CASSLIAGGRNEQFF
CDR3nt: TGTGCCAGCAGCTTAATAGCGGGGGGGCGGAATGAGCAGTTCTTC

j_gene: TRBJ2-1
abundance: once
d_gene: .
v_gene: TRBV5-6
CDR3aa: CASSLFFGDEQFF
CDR3nt: TGTGCCAGCAGCTTATTCTTTGGAGATGAGCAGTTCTTC

j_gene: TRBJ2-7
abundance: .
d_gene: .
v_gene: TRBV27
CDR3aa: CASSFNDRRSYEQYF
CDR3nt: TGTGCCAGCAGTTTCAACGACAGGAGATCCTACGAGCAGTACTTC

j_gene: TRBJ2-7
abundance: .
d_gene: .
v_gene: TRBV5-4
CDR3aa: CASTPPWAASLNEQYF
CDR3nt: TGTGCCAGCACCCCCCCGTGGGCCGCGAGTCTAAACGAGCAGTACTTC

j_gene: TRBJ2-1
abundance: .
d_gene: TRBD1
v_gene: TRBV6-2/TRBV6-3
CDR3aa: CASSYLPGQGAEQFF
CDR3nt: TGTGCCAGCAGTTACCTCCCGGGACAGGGTGCTGAGCAGTTCTTC

j_gene: TRBJ2-2
abundance: .
d_gene: TRBD2
v_gene: TRBV9
CDR3aa: CASSVEGRVNTGELFF
CDR3nt: TGTGCCAGCAGCGTAGAAGGGAGGGTCAACACCGGGGAGCTGTTTTTT

j_gene: TRBJ2-3
abundance: .
d_gene: TRBD1
v_gene: TRBV28
CDR3aa: CASTGGTGIVDTQYF
CDR3nt: TGTGCCAGCACGGGCGGGACAGGGATAGTGGATACGCAGTATTTT

j_gene: TRBJ1-1
abundance: .
d_gene: TRBD1
v_gene: TRBV10-3
CDR3aa: CASRDRAEAFF
CDR3nt: TGTGCCAGCCGCGACAGGGCTGAAGCTTTCTTT

j_gene: TRBJ2-1
abundance: .
d_gene: .
v_gene: TRBV11-2
CDR3aa: CASSLDYGTHNEQFF
CDR3nt: TGTGCCAGCAGCTTAGATTATGGTACCCACAATGAGCAGTTCTTC

j_gene: TRBJ2-6
abundance: medium-sized
d_gene: TRBD1
v_gene: TRBV29-1
CDR3aa: CSVSGGASSSGANVLTF
CDR3nt: TGCAGCGTTTCAGGGGGCGCAAGTTCCTCTGGGGCCAACGTCCTGACTTTC

j_gene: TRBJ1-1
abundance: .
d_gene: .
v_gene: TRBV19
CDR3aa: CASSIRSHRNTEAFF
CDR3nt: TGTGCCAGTAGTATAAGATCCCATAGGAACACTGAAGCTTTCTTT

j_gene: TRBJ2-3
abundance: .
d_gene: .
v_gene: TRBV11-3
CDR3aa: CASSLGAGRTDTQYF
CDR3nt: TGTGCCAGCAGCTTAGGGGCAGGCCGCACAGATACGCAGTATTTT

j_gene: TRBJ1-4
abundance: .
d_gene: .
v_gene: TRBV10-3
CDR3aa: CAARQELNEKLFF
CDR3nt: TGTGCCGCCAGACAGGAGCTTAATGAAAAACTGTTTTTT

j_gene: TRBJ1-5
abundance: .
d_gene: .
v_gene: TRBV15
CDR3aa: CATSRGGGDQPQHF
CDR3nt: TGTGCCACCAGCAGAGGAGGGGGAGATCAGCCCCAGCATTTT

j_gene: TRBJ1-6
abundance: few
d_gene: TRBD1
v_gene: TRBV2
CDR3aa: CASSGQGASPLHF
CDR3nt: TGTGCCAGCAGTGGACAGGGGGCATCACCCCTCCACTTT

j_gene: TRBJ1-4
abundance: .
d_gene: .
v_gene: TRBV20-1
CDR3aa: CSASSGIGEKLFF
CDR3nt: TGCAGTGCTAGTTCGGGAATCGGGGAAAAACTGTTTTTT

j_gene: TRBJ2-7
abundance: .
d_gene: .
v_gene: TRBV20-1
CDR3aa: CSASFLTEQYF
CDR3nt: TGCAGTGCTAGTTTCCTAACGGAGCAGTACTTC

j_gene: TRBJ2-1
abundance: .
d_gene: .
v_gene: TRBV10-3
CDR3aa: CAIRLAGTVYNEQFF
CDR3nt: TGTGCCATCAGATTAGCGGGGACAGTCTACAATGAGCAGTTCTTC

j_gene: TRBJ2-5
abundance: .
d_gene: .
v_gene: TRBV7-2
CDR3aa: CASSRGGEETQYF
CDR3nt: TGTGCCAGCAGCCGCGGCGGGGAGGAGACCCAGTACTTC

j_gene: TRBJ2-3
abundance: .
d_gene: .
v_gene: TRBV6-5
CDR3aa: CASSSRLGTDTQYF
CDR3nt: TGTGCCAGCAGTTCAAGGCTCGGCACAGATACGCAGTATTTT

j_gene: TRBJ2-1
abundance: once
d_gene: TRBD1
v_gene: TRBV19
CDR3aa: CASNWDRGQYNEQFF
CDR3nt: TGTGCCAGTAACTGGGACAGGGGGCAGTACAATGAGCAGTTCTTC

j_gene: TRBJ2-5
abundance: .
d_gene: .
v_gene: TRBV28
CDR3aa: CASSRGSAGEETQYF
CDR3nt: TGTGCCAGCAGTAGGGGTTCGGCAGGGGAAGAGACCCAGTACTTC

j_gene: TRBJ1-4
abundance: few
d_gene: TRBD1
v_gene: TRBV28
CDR3aa: CASSSGTAPNEKLFF
CDR3nt: TGTGCCAGCAGTTCAGGGACAGCCCCTAATGAAAAACTGTTTTTT

j_gene: TRBJ1-6
abundance: .
d_gene: .
v_gene: TRBV6-6
CDR3aa: CASSYRPSSYNSPLHF
CDR3nt: TGTGCCAGCAGTTACCGGCCCAGCTCCTATAATTCACCCCTCCACTTT

j_gene: TRBJ1-4
abundance: few
d_gene: TRBD1
v_gene: TRBV3-1/TRBV3-2
CDR3aa: CASSQGQTGFNEKLFF
CDR3nt: TGTGCCAGCAGCCAGGGACAGACAGGGTTTAATGAAAAACTGTTTTTT

j_gene: TRBJ2-3
abundance: .
d_gene: TRBD2
v_gene: TRBV6-5
CDR3aa: CASRRRGDTDTQYF
CDR3nt: TGTGCCAGCAGACGGCGGGGGGACACAGATACGCAGTATTTT

j_gene: TRBJ2-2
abundance: .
d_gene: .
v_gene: TRBV4-1
CDR3aa: CASSQGSSTNTGELFF
CDR3nt: TGCGCCAGCAGCCAAGGCTCCAGCACGAACACCGGGGAGCTGTTTTTT

j_gene: TRBJ1-2
abundance: .
d_gene: .
v_gene: TRBV10-3
CDR3aa: CAISEVEQGRYGYTF
CDR3nt: TGTGCCATCAGTGAGGTAGAGCAGGGCCGCTATGGCTACACCTTC

j_gene: TRBJ2-2
abundance: .
d_gene: TRBD1
v_gene: TRBV7-3
CDR3aa: CASRLGQAMGELFF
CDR3nt: TGTGCCAGCCGCCTAGGACAGGCGATGGGGGAGCTGTTTTTT

j_gene: TRBJ2-3
abundance: .
d_gene: .
v_gene: TRBV6-5
CDR3aa: CASKRDSTTDTQYF
CDR3nt: TGTGCCAGCAAGAGGGACTCCACCACAGATACGCAGTATTTT

j_gene: TRBJ2-5
abundance: .
d_gene: .
v_gene: TRBV19
CDR3aa: CASSRYLRETQYF
CDR3nt: TGTGCCAGTAGTAGGTATCTAAGGGAGACCCAGTACTTC

j_gene: TRBJ1-5
abundance: .
d_gene: .
v_gene: TRBV19
CDR3aa: CASSGVHNQPQHF
CDR3nt: TGTGCCAGTAGTGGGGTTCACAATCAGCCCCAGCATTTT

j_gene: TRBJ2-3
abundance: .
d_gene: TRBD1
v_gene: TRBV28
CDR3aa: CASSLAGTGITDTQYF
CDR3nt: TGTGCCAGCAGTTTAGCCGGGACAGGGATCACAGATACGCAGTATTTT

j_gene: TRBJ1-4
abundance: few
d_gene: TRBD1
v_gene: TRBV18
CDR3aa: CASSPGQGEKLFF
CDR3nt: TGTGCCAGCTCGCCGGGACAGGGGGAAAAACTGTTTTTT

j_gene: TRBJ2-3
abundance: once
d_gene: .
v_gene: TRBV12-3/TRBV12-4
CDR3aa: CASSPPGDTQYF
CDR3nt: TGTGCCAGCAGCCCACCTGGAGATACGCAGTATTTT

j_gene: TRBJ2-5
abundance: .
d_gene: TRBD2
v_gene: TRBV29-1
CDR3aa: CSVVASGLLQETQYF
CDR3nt: TGCAGCGTTGTGGCTAGCGGGCTACTCCAAGAGACCCAGTACTTC

j_gene: TRBJ1-3
abundance: .
d_gene: .
v_gene: TRBV9
CDR3aa: CASSAGWAVFGNTIYF
CDR3nt: TGTGCCAGCAGCGCCGGTTGGGCGGTTTTTGGAAACACCATATATTTT